The T cell receptor (beta chain) described here comes from a study of T cells after yellow fever vaccination. Study details: The authors prepared low-cell-number fractions using SMART-Seq v4 Ultra Low Input. Study-level results: A small proportion of clonotypes was detected in both the CD4 and CD8 compartments. Clones that expanded after primary vaccination mostly reappeared after the booster (around 96% CD4, about 91% CD8).

This CDR3 comprises 13 residues. The V gene end was trimmed by 7 bases and the J gene end by 4 bases; junction bases not matched to a gene: 6. Germline CDR1 is GTSNPN and CDR2 is SVGIG (reference sequence). MiXCR, applied by TCRdb to the 5' RACE reads, yields one record per CDR3 protein. The sample records just under 600,000 distinct CDR3 sequences, roughly 13% being singletons. Notes on this clonotype: No antigen is known for it. This may arise from a read error, as a much more abundant clone is one base away.

The TCR originated in a man aged 25-40 years who received the YFV17D yellow fever vaccine. V is TRBV30 and J is TRBJ2-3; 9 nucleotides align to TRBD2. The source was PBMCs, collected on the day of the yellow fever booster vaccination. CDR3 sequence: CALSGRLADTQYF. The DNA of the CDR3 is TGTGCCTTGAGCGGGAGGTTAGCAGATACGCAGTATTTT.